This TCR beta chain was found in a study of identical twins. Findings and caveats of the study: Partly confounded zero-insertion analyses could result from invariant MAIT and iNKT cells.

MiXCR, run by TCRdb on the 5' RACE reads, gives a single entry per CDR3 protein. The sample carries under 350,000 distinct CDR3 sequences, roughly 9.8% recorded once. The CDR3 runs to 15 residues. CDR1 GTSNPN and CDR2 SVGIG come from the germline V gene (reference sequence). The V gene end was trimmed by 5 bases and the J gene end by 3 bases; junction bases not matched to a gene: 5. Points on this clonotype: Antigen specificity is unknown.

The sample was also linked to a second study, of yellow fever vaccine responses in identical twins.

Sample: CD8+ T cells sorted from blood. The sequence derives from a woman younger than 30 in good health. The chain recombines TRBV30 with TRBJ2-1, with 12 bases fitting TRBD1. The CDR3 here is CAWGTGGLNYNEQFF. The CDR3 nucleotides are TGTGCCTGGGGGACAGGGGGCTTAAACTACAATGAGCAGTTCTTC.